These 27 T cell receptor beta chains were sequenced from one sample in a study of control samples from healthy donors and cancer patients. TCRdb keeps only in-frame clones here, not all; method: immunoSEQ multiplex PCR. Among about 140,000 clones listed, 94% were seen once. Sequencing was performed on blood. The receptors originated from a man aged 40-49 years in good health.

The chain links TRBV9 to TRBJ1-5; TRBD1 matches at 7 bases. Per the germline V gene, CDR1 is SGDLS and CDR2 is YYNGEE. Trimming took 3 bases from V and 3 from J; bases not matched to a gene: 15. The CDR3 spans 18 residues. The DNA of the CDR3 is TGTGCCAGCAGCGGTACCGACAGGGCAGGGCCGTTCAATCAGCCCCAGCATTTT. This gives the protein CASSGTDRAGPFNQPQHF.

The chain links TRBV28 to TRBJ1-1; no firm D call. CDR1 and CDR2 (germline): MDHEN, SYDVKM. The CDR3 runs 10 residues. The chain's CDR3 is CGSGNTEAFF. The CDR3 coding sequence is TGTGGCTCTGGGAACACTGAAGCTTTCTTT.

This clone was seen a single time. V is TRBV5-6 and J is TRBJ2-3; 7 bases agree with TRBD1. Germline CDR1 and CDR2: SGHDT and YYEEEE. The CDR3 has 14 residues. V gave up 4 bases and J gave up 7 bases; unmatched junction bases: 9. The CDR3 is CASSIGQDRNTQYF. The CDR3 bases are TGTGCCAGCAGCATCGGACAGGACAGGAATACGCAGTATTTT.

The V and J genes are TRBV12-5 and TRBJ1-6; D is perhaps TRBD1 (5 bases). Germline V CDR1 and CDR2: LGHNT, FRNRAP. The CDR3 is made up of 13 amino acids. Trimming took off 6 bases at V and 4 bases at J, with 7 bases between the two ends. CDR3 region: CASGREYNSPLHF. The DNA for the CDR3 is TGTGCTAGTGGCAGGGAGTATAATTCACCCCTCCACTTT. Full variable domain (rest looked up from reference TRBV12-5 and TRBJ1-6): DARVTQTPRHKVTEMGQEVTMRCQPILGHNTVFWYRQTMMQGLELLAYFRNRAPLDDSGMPKDRFSAEMPDATLATLKIQPSEPRDSAVYFCASGREYNSPLHFGNGTRLTVT.

This chain links TRBV29-1 with TRBJ2-7, with 9 bases matching TRBD2. CDR1 SQVTM and CDR2 ANQGSEA come from the germline V gene. CDR3 length: 15 amino acids. V dropped 2 bases and J dropped 3; count of bases not matched to a gene: 8. The CDR3 sequence is CSVELPGLAVYEQYF. In nucleotides, the CDR3 is TGCAGCGTTGAACTGCCGGGACTAGCCGTCTACGAGCAGTACTTC.

In DNA form, the CDR3 reads TGCGCCAGCAGCCAAGAAGGGACAGGTGATAACACTGAAGCTTTCTTT. It encodes CASSQEGTGDNTEAFF. The rearrangement uses TRBV4-3 and TRBJ1-1, with TRBD1 identical over 8 bases. CDR1 and CDR2 (germline): LGHNA, YSLEER. The CDR3 loop spans 16 amino acids. The J segment lost 2 bases and the V segment lost 0 bases, leaving 5 bases of the junction unmatched.

The chain combines TRBV5-4 with TRBJ2-3; D could derive from TRBD1 or TRBD2 (5 bases each). CDR3 length equals 16 residues. Germline values: CDR1 SGHNT, CDR2 YYREEE (reference sequence). The germline V and J ends were trimmed by 4 bases and 6 bases, with 21 bases remaining between them. The CDR3 protein is CASSPNEGFKVDTQYF. The DNA of the CDR3 is TGTGCCAGCAGCCCCAATGAGGGGTTTAAGGTCGATACGCAGTATTTT.

In this sample, this clone turned up once. The chain combines TRBV28 with TRBJ1-6, with D possibly matching TRBD1 (5 bases). This CDR3 has 16 residues. V was shortened by 6 bases and J by 4 bases, with 16 bases between the two germline ends. Germline V gives CDR1 MDHEN, CDR2 SYDVKM. DNA of the CDR3: TGTGCCAGCAGCCTTCTCCCTGGACAATATAATTCACCCCTCCACTTT. Its translation is CASSLLPGQYNSPLHF.

The V call is TRBV12-3 or TRBV12-4, the J call TRBJ1-1, with TRBD1 matching 7 bases. The CDR3 spans 12 residues. The V and J ends lost 5 bases and 6 bases, in that order; junction bases with no gene match: 3. The CDR3 loop reads CASSPTGAEAFF. The CDR3 bases are TGTGCCAGCAGTCCCACAGGGGCTGAAGCTTTCTTT.

The V and J genes are TRBV5-1 and TRBJ2-7, with TRBD1 identical over 10 bases. CDR3 length equals 15 residues. J gave up 5 bases and V 0 bases, and 5 bases lay outside the gene matches. Germline V lookup: CDR1 SGHRS, CDR2 YFSETQ. CDR3 amino acids: CASSLETGGFDEQYF. DNA of the CDR3: TGCGCCAGCAGCTTGGAGACAGGGGGCTTTGACGAGCAGTACTTC.

This clone has a single count. This sequence joins TRBV28 and TRBJ2-1; D might be TRBD2 (6 bases). Germline CDR1 reads MDHEN; CDR2 reads SYDVKM. The V gene lost 6 bases and the J gene lost 9 bases, with 27 bases spanning the gap. This CDR3 contains 17 residues. The CDR3 bases are TGTGCCAGCAGGCCTAAAGGGGTAATGACGGGAGAGGGTGAGCAGTTCTTC. Translating it yields CASRPKGVMTGEGEQFF.

The chain joins TRBV19 to TRBJ1-1; the D is unclear. The CDR3 has 13 residues. CDR1 is LNHDA and CDR2 is SQIVND in the germline V gene (reference sequence). With 5 bases removed from V and 1 base from J, the gap between germline ends came to 8 bases. The CDR3 DNA reads as TGTGCCAGTAGTCTTCTGGGGAACACTGAAGCTTTCTTT. Protein sequence: CASSLLGNTEAFF.

V gene TRBV6-5 combines with J gene TRBJ2-7, with 10 bases aligning to TRBD1. V shed 4 bases and J 2 bases; nucleotides not matched to a gene: 8. CDR1 and CDR2 (germline): MNHEY, SVGAGI. The CDR3 is 16 residues long. For the CDR3, the DNA is TGTGCCAGCAGTTCCGGGACAGGGGATCTTCCCTACGAGCAGTACTTC. This gives the protein CASSSGTGDLPYEQYF.

This chain joins TRBV2 and TRBJ1-1, with 9 nucleotides matching TRBD1. Germline CDR1 SNHLY, CDR2 FYNNEI. The CDR3 consists of 14 residues. The trim removed 6 bases at V and 5 bases at J, leaving 7 bases unmatched. In DNA, the CDR3 is TGTGCCAGCAGGCAACAGGGGGCGGTGACTGAAGCTTTCTTT. This gives the protein CASRQQGAVTEAFF.

The chain is built from TRBV18 and TRBJ2-7; 12 bases map to TRBD2. Germline V gives CDR1 KGHSH, CDR2 LQKENI. The V segment lost 4 bases and the J segment 10 bases; nucleotides outside the gene matches: 11. The CDR3 sequence is 15 residues long. The CDR3 DNA is TGTGCCAGCTCACGAACGACTAGCGGGGGAGAGAGACAGTACTTC. Translating gives CASSRTTSGGERQYF. Combining the CDR3 with reference TRBV18 and TRBJ2-7 gives the whole variable domain NAGVMQNPRHLVRRRGQEARLRCSPMKGHSHVYWYRQLPEEGLKFMVYLQKENIIDESGMPKERFSAEFPKEGPSILRIQQVVRGDSAAYFCASSRTTSGGERQYFGPGTRLTVT.

This clone was seen once. V is TRBV4-2 and J is TRBJ2-1, with 13 nucleotides matching TRBD2. Germline V lookup: CDR1 LGHNA, CDR2 YNFKEQ. The CDR3 loop spans 15 amino acids. Trimming removed 2 bases from V and 9 bases from J; junction bases left unmatched: 4. CDR3 coding DNA: TGTGCCAGCAGCCAAACTAGCGGGGGGGCTGGTGAGCAGTTCTTC. Translating gives CASSQTSGGAGEQFF.

The chain links TRBV28 to TRBJ1-3, with D unresolved. This CDR3 comprises 14 residues. Germline CDR1 is MDHEN and CDR2 is SYDVKM. V was cut by 3 bases and J by 0 bases, with 6 bases left in between. Here the CDR3 DNA reads TGTGCCAGCAGTTTGGCACACTCTGGAAACACCATATATTTT. It yields the protein CASSLAHSGNTIYF.

The chain uses TRBV19 and TRBJ2-3; D gene unclear. Germline V gives CDR1 LNHDA, CDR2 SQIVND (reference sequence). This CDR3 has 12 residues. Trimming left V 6 bases short and J 1 base short, with 5 bases between. The DNA for the CDR3 is TGTGCCAGTAGAGGGCGCACAGATACGCAGTATTTT. As protein: CASRGRTDTQYF.

The chain couples TRBV5-1 to TRBJ2-1, with 11 bases that match TRBD1. CDR1 and CDR2 (germline): SGHRS, YFSETQ. This CDR3 has 15 amino acids. V shed 5 bases and J 3 bases; nucleotides not matched to a gene: 4. CDR3 residues: CASRGQGVLYNEQFF. In DNA form, the CDR3 reads TGCGCCAGCAGGGGACAGGGGGTGCTCTACAATGAGCAGTTCTTC. Using reference TRBV5-1 and TRBJ2-1 for the parts outside the CDR3, the full variable domain is KAGVTQTPRYLIKTRGQQVTLSCSPISGHRSVSWYQQTPGQGLQFLFEYFSETQRNKGNFPGRFSGRQFSNSRSEMNVSTLELGDSALYLCASRGQGVLYNEQFFGPGTRLTVL.

J is TRBJ2-7 and V is TRBV4-3; D is ambiguous. Trimming removed 0 bases from V and 3 bases from J, with 12 bases in between. This CDR3 contains 15 residues. Germline V gene lookup returns CDR1 LGHNA and CDR2 YSLEER. CDR3 in amino acids: CASSQEAWPVYEQYF. The CDR3, as DNA: TGCGCCAGCAGCCAAGAGGCATGGCCCGTCTACGAGCAGTACTTC.

This chain connects TRBV6-5 to TRBJ2-7, with a possible D match to TRBD1 (6 bases). CDR3 length: 15 amino acids. Germline V gene data show CDR1 as MNHEY and CDR2 as SVGAGI. V was trimmed by 4 bases and J by 8 bases, leaving 21 bases between them. The CDR3 nucleotides are TGTGCCAGCAGTTCCCCTCCGACAGGCCACCAAAAGCAGTACTTC. Its protein is CASSSPPTGHQKQYF.

V and J are TRBV21-1 and TRBJ2-5; the D call in the table, TRBD1, was not verified against the DNA. TRBV21-1 constitutes a pseudogene. This CDR3 has 16 residues. DNA for the CDR3: TGTGCCAGCAGCAAACCGACAGGGCCTTTGACGGAGACCCAGTACTTC. This gives the protein CASSKPTGPLTETQYF.

For the CDR3, the DNA is TGTGCCACTGGGACTAGCTACGAGCAGTACTTC. Translating it yields CATGTSYEQYF. The chain recombines TRBV24-1 with TRBJ2-7, with 8 bases fitting TRBD2. The germline V gene has CDR1 KGHDR and CDR2 SFDVKD. Trimming took 10 bases from V and 3 from J; bases not matched to a gene: 1. The CDR3 loop spans 11 amino acids.

J is TRBJ1-1 and V is TRBV5-1; TRBD1 might be the D (6 bases). Trimming removed 1 base at V and 1 base at J, with 11 bases between. The germline CDR1 and CDR2 sequences are SGHRS and YFSETQ. This CDR3 comprises 15 residues. DNA of the CDR3: TGCGCCAGCAGCTTGAACAGGGCCACGAACACTGAAGCTTTCTTT. This gives the protein CASSLNRATNTEAFF.

The CDR3 DNA reads as TGTGCCAGCAGCTTAAGAGCGACTAGCGGGGGGGAGACCTACGAGCAGTACTTC. It is translated as CASSLRATSGGETYEQYF. This sequence joins TRBV7-2 and TRBJ2-7; 14 bases map to TRBD2. The germline V gene has CDR1 SGHTA and CDR2 FQGNSA. The junction had 8 bases not matched to a gene; V was cut back by 2 bases and J by 2 bases. The CDR3 sequence is 18 residues long. Looking up the rest from reference TRBV7-2 and TRBJ2-7 gives the full variable domain: GAGVSQSPSNKVTEKGKDVELRCDPISGHTALYWYRQSLGQGLEFLIYFQGNSAPDKSGLPSDRFSAERTGGSVSTLTIQRTQQEDSAVYLCASSLRATSGGETYEQYFGPGTRLTVT.

This rearrangement joins TRBV14 to TRBJ2-7; 9 nucleotides line up with TRBD2. J lost 2 bases, V lost 0 bases, and 11 bases had no gene match. The length of the CDR3 is 18 residues. In germline, CDR1 is SGHDN, CDR2 FVKESK. The CDR3 DNA reads TGTGCCAGCAGCCAAGATAGGGCTAGCGGGATCTTCCCCTACGAGCAGTACTTC. Its protein is CASSQDRASGIFPYEQYF.

This sequence joins TRBV29-1 and TRBJ1-5; 8 bases agree with TRBD1. The CDR3 is 13 amino acids. The trim removed 4 bases at V and 7 bases at J, leaving 6 bases unmatched. Germline CDR1 SQVTM, CDR2 ANQGSEA. The CDR3 bases are TGCAGCGTTGGACAGGGGTCGGGACAGCCCCAGCATTTT. This codes for CSVGQGSGQPQHF. Combining the CDR3 with reference TRBV29-1 and TRBJ1-5 gives the whole variable domain SAVISQKPSRDICQRGTSLTIQCQVDSQVTMMFWYRQQPGQSLTLIATANQGSEATYESGFVIDKFPISRPNLTFSTLTVSNMSPEDSSIYLCSVGQGSGQPQHFGDGTRLSIL.